This record looks at one TCR beta chain sequence and its context. The data are from a study of control samples from healthy donors and cancer patients. V shed 2 bases, J shed 2 bases, and the junction held 8 bases outside the gene matches. CDR3 size: 16 residues. The germline V gene encodes CDR1 MNHEY and CDR2 SVGAGI. TCRdb's copy holds only in-frame clones and misses some; the assay was immunoSEQ multiplex PCR. The sample lists fewer than 50,000 clones, approximately 92% occurring once. The sequencing sample was made of PBMCs. The chain uses TRBV6-5 and TRBJ2-7, with 8 bases that match TRBD1. The receptor was isolated from a man aged 30 to 39 with colorectal cancer. This CDR3 reads CASSYRTGMIPYEQYF. Here the CDR3 DNA reads TGTGCCAGCAGTTACCGGACAGGGATGATACCCTACGAGCAGTACTTC.